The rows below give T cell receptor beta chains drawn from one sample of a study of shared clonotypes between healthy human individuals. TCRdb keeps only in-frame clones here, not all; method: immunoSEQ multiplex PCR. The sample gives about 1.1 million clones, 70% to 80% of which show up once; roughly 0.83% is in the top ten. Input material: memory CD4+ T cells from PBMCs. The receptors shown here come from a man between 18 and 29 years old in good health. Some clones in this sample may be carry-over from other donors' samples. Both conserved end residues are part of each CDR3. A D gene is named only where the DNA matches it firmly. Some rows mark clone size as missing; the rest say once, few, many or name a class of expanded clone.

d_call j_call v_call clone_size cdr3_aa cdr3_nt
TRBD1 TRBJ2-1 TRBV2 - CASSSAGGGNNEQFF TGTGCCAGCAGCTCGGCAGGGGGCGGGAACAATGAGCAGTTCTTC
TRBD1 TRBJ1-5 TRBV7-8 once CASSPGTGVGNQPQHF TGTGCCAGCAGCCCTGGGACAGGGGTTGGAAATCAGCCCCAGCATTTT
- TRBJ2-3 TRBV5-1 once CASSLFPGSDGTDTQYF TGCGCCAGCAGCTTATTCCCGGGGAGTGATGGCACAGATACGCAGTATTTT
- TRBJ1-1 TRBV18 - CASSPIGQNTEAFF TGTGCCAGCTCACCAATAGGGCAGAACACTGAAGCTTTCTTT
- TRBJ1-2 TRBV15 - CATQARVGYTF TGTGCCACCCAGGCTCGGGTTGGCTACACCTTC
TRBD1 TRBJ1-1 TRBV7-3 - CASSRDRGGEAFF TGTGCCAGCAGCCGGGACAGGGGAGGCGAAGCTTTCTTT
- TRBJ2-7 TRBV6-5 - CASTRGGSPYEQYF TGTGCCAGCACAAGGGGGGGGTCGCCTTACGAGCAGTACTTC
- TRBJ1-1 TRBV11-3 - CASSLNGGNTEAFF TGTGCCAGCAGCTTAAACGGCGGGAACACTGAAGCTTTCTTT
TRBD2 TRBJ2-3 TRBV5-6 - CASSLPGTSGSWDTQYF TGTGCCAGCAGCTTGCCCGGGACTAGCGGGAGTTGGGATACGCAGTATTTT
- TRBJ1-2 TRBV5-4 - CASSLVGTKAGYGYTF TGTGCCAGCAGCTTGGTGGGGACCAAGGCGGGCTATGGCTACACCTTC
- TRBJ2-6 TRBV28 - CASSSPLGANVLTF TGTGCCAGCAGTTCCCCCCTCGGAGCCAACGTCCTGACTTTC
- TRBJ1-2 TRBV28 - CASSLGGPGYTF TGTGCCAGCAGTTTAGGAGGGCCTGGCTACACCTTC
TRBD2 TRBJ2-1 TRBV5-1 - CASCRTSGSNEQFF TGCGCCAGCTGCAGGACTAGCGGGAGCAATGAGCAGTTCTTC
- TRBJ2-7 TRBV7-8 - CASSLADVSYEQYF TGTGCCAGCAGCTTAGCGGACGTCTCCTACGAGCAGTACTTC
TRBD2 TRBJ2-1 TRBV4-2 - CASSHPRLAGEKSSYNEQFF TGTGCCAGCAGCCACCCCAGACTAGCGGGGGAGAAGAGCTCCTACAATGAGCAGTTCTTC
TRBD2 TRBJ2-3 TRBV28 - CASSLPGTRFTDTQYF TGTGCCAGCAGTTTACCCGGGACTAGGTTCACAGATACGCAGTATTTT
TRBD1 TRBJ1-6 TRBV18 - CASSPGTANNSPLHF TGTGCCAGCTCACCTGGGACAGCGAATAATTCACCCCTCCACTTT
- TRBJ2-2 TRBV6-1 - CASRGQTNTGELFF TGTGCCTCGAGGGGTCAAACTAACACCGGGGAGCTGTTTTTT
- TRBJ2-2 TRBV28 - CASSLIRRNGELFF TGTGCCAGCAGTCTAATCAGGAGGAACGGGGAGCTGTTTTTT
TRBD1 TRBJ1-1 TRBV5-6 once CASSYDRVGNTEAFF TGTGCCAGCAGCTATGACAGGGTCGGGAACACTGAAGCTTTCTTT
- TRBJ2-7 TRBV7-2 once CASSSEREASEQYF TGTGCCAGCAGCTCCGAAAGGGAGGCCTCCGAGCAGTACTTC
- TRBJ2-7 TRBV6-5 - CASRSNGGYEQYF TGTGCCAGCAGATCAAACGGAGGATACGAGCAGTACTTC
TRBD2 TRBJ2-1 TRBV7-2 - CASSVAGGPSYNEQFF TGTGCCAGCAGCGTAGCGGGAGGGCCCTCCTACAATGAGCAGTTCTTC
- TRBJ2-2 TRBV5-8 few CASSWRVAGTGELFF TGTGCCAGCAGCTGGAGGGTTGCGGGCACCGGGGAGCTGTTTTTT
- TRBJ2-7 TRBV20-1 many CSASDDEQYF TGCAGTGCTAGTGACGACGAGCAGTACTTC
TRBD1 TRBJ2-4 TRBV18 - CASSGGQGSLAKNIQYF TGTGCCAGCTCGGGAGGACAGGGCAGCCTAGCCAAAAACATTCAGTACTTC
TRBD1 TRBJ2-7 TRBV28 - CASSWQGAGYEQYF TGTGCCAGCAGTTGGCAGGGGGCGGGTTACGAGCAGTACTTC
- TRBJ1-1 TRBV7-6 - CASSLEHATEAFF TGTGCCAGCAGCTTAGAGCATGCCACTGAAGCTTTCTTT
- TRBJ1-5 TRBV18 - CASSPEGTQPQHF TGTGCCAGCTCTCCCGAGGGGACTCAGCCCCAGCATTTT
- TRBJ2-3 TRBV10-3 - CAISGVRGADTDTQYF TGTGCCATCAGTGGGGTACGGGGGGCGGACACAGATACGCAGTATTTT
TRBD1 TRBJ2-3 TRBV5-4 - CASSPPGQGADTQYF TGTGCCAGCAGTCCTCCGGGACAGGGTGCAGATACGCAGTATTTT
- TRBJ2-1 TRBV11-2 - CASTAPGVVYNEQFF TGTGCCAGCACCGCCCCCGGGGTCGTCTACAATGAGCAGTTCTTC
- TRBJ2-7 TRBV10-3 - CAIRPSGGEQYF TGTGCCATCAGGCCCTCCGGGGGCGAGCAGTACTTC
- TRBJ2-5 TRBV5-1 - CASSLEGSVETQYF TGCGCCAGCAGCCTCGAAGGGAGTGTTGAGACCCAGTACTTC
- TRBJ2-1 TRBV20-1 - CSANGIHEQFF TGCAGTGCTAACGGGATCCATGAGCAGTTCTTC
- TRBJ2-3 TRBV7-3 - CASSLLASVRTDTQYF TGTGCCAGCAGCTTACTCGCTAGCGTACGCACAGATACGCAGTATTTT
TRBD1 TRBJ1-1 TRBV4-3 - CASSPRTGTEAFF TGCGCCAGCAGCCCAAGGACAGGGACTGAAGCTTTCTTT
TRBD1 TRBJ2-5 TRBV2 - CASRGGQSQETQYF TGTGCCAGCAGAGGGGGACAGTCACAAGAGACCCAGTACTTC
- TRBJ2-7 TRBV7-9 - CASSLSRGALRLYEQYF TGTGCCAGCAGCTTAAGTCGCGGGGCCTTAAGACTTTACGAGCAGTACTTC
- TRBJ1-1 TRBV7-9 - CASSLGRQNTEAFF TGTGCCAGCAGCTTAGGGCGGCAGAACACTGAAGCTTTCTTT